This TCR beta chain was captured by sequencing in a study of T cells in Graves' hyperthyroidism and ophthalmopathy. RNA transcripts served as the template for amplifying TCR beta CDR3 regions. The TCR CDR3 was amplified in a first-round RT-PCR using the HTBI primer set. TCRdb re-analysed the multiplex PCR reads in MiXCR, keeping a single row per CDR3 protein. Here the sample spans roughly 640,000 distinct CDR3 sequences, approximately 16% being singletons. Germline lookup yields CDR1 SGHVS and CDR2 FNYEAQ. Trimming took 1 base from V and 6 from J; bases not matched to a gene: 10. The CDR3 runs 16 residues.

Specimen: blood. The chain joins TRBV7-6 to TRBJ2-7; 9 bases are shared with TRBD2. This receptor was identified in a woman aged 40 to 50 with Graves' ophthalmopathy. In DNA form, the CDR3 reads TGTGCCAGCAGCTTAGATTCGTGGCGGGAGGGAAGCGAGCAGTACTTC. Its translation: CASSLDSWREGSEQYF.